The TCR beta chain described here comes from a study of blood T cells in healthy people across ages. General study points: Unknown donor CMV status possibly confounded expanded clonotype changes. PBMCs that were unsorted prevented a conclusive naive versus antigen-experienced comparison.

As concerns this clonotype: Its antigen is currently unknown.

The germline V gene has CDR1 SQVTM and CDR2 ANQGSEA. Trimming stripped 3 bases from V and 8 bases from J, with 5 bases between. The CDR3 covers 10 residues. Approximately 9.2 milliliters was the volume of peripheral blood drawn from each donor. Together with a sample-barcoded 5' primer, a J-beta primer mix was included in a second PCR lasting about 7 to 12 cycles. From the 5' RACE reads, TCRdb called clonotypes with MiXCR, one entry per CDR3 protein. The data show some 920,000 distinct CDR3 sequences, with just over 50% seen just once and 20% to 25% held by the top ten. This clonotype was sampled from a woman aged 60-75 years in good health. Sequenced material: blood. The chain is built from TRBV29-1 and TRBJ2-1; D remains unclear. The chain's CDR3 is CSVEEYEQFF. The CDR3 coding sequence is TGCAGCGTTGAGGAATATGAGCAGTTCTTC.